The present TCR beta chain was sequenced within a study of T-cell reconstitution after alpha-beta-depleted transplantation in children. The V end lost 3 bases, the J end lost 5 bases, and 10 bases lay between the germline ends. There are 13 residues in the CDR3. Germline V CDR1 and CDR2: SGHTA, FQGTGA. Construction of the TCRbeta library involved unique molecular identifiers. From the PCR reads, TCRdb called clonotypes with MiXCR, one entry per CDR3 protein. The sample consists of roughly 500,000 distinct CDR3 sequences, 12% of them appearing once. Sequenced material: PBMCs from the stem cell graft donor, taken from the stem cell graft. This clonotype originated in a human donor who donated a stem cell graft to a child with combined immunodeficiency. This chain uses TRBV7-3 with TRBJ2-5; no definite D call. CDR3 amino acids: CASSFGPLETQYF. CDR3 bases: TGTGCCAGCAGCTTTGGCCCCCTGGAGACCCAGTACTTC.